Each of the 10 T cell receptor beta chains below was sequenced from the same sample in a study of blood T cells in healthy people across ages. A sample-barcoded 5' primer and a J-beta primer mix were used in a second PCR of roughly 7 to 12 cycles. TCRdb re-derived calls from the 5' RACE reads in MiXCR, one entry per CDR3 protein. The table includes hundreds of thousands of distinct CDR3 sequences, less than 25% detected once. The sample also formed part of further work on T cells of mothers and their children.

The sample comprised blood. The source is a boy aged 5-17 years in good health.

CDR3 coding DNA: TGTGCCAGCAGCCCGCAGGGGGGGAGCACTGAAGCTTTCTTT. Translating gives CASSPQGGSTEAFF. The rearrangement links TRBV7-9 to TRBJ1-1; 7 nucleotides line up with TRBD1. This CDR3 contains 14 residues. Germline CDR1 reads SEHNR; CDR2 reads FQNEAQ (reference sequence). The V gene end was trimmed by 5 bases and the J gene end by 4 bases; junction bases not matched to a gene: 7.

J is TRBJ1-4 and V is TRBV5-5; D is ambiguous. Germline V lookup: CDR1 SGHKS, CDR2 YYEKEE (reference sequence). This CDR3 is 13 amino acids long. V was clipped by 5 bases and J by 6 bases, with 11 bases between them. The CDR3 bases are TGTGCCAGCAGTTTACGACGAGATGAAAAACTGTTTTTT. Its translation: CASSLRRDEKLFF.

This clonotype turned up a few times. The rearrangement uses TRBV29-1 and TRBJ2-5, with D unclear. The closer fit of TRBJ2-1 to the DNA end suggests the J call may be wrong. CDR1 SQVTM and CDR2 ANQGSEA come from the germline V gene. The CDR3 runs to 9 residues. In DNA form, the CDR3 reads TGCAGCGTATCGCGCGAGCAGTTCTTC. Translating gives CSVSREQFF.

The chain couples TRBV5-1 to TRBJ2-3, with 8 nucleotides matching TRBD2. The CDR3 runs to 15 residues. Germline V gene lookup returns CDR1 SGHRS and CDR2 YFSETQ. V shed 2 bases and J 2 bases; nucleotides not matched to a gene: 4. The CDR3 loop is CASSLAGDYTDTQYF. The CDR3 nucleotides are TGCGCCAGCAGCTTAGCGGGGGATTACACAGATACGCAGTATTTT.

The genes are TRBV2 and TRBJ2-3; D may be TRBD2 (5 bases). The germline V and J ends were trimmed by 3 bases and 1 base, with 8 bases remaining between them. Germline CDR1 SNHLY, CDR2 FYNNEI. This CDR3 comprises 14 residues. The CDR3 DNA sequence: TGTGCCAGCAGTGATTTGAGGGGCACAGATACGCAGTATTTT. It translates to CASSDLRGTDTQYF.

The V call is TRBV7-9, the J call TRBJ1-1; D remains unclear. Deletions cut 4 bases from V and 6 bases from J, with 15 bases between. The CDR3 has 14 amino acids. CDR1 is SEHNR, CDR2 FQNEAQ, per germline (reference sequence). In DNA, the CDR3 is TGTGCCAGCAGCTCACGGGCCACCCTAGCTGAAGCTTTCTTT. Encoded protein: CASSSRATLAEAFF.

This clonotype has a handful of counts. This chain joins TRBV20-1 and TRBJ2-5; no clear D gene. The length of the CDR3 is 12 residues. CDR1 and CDR2 (germline): DFQATT, SNEGSKA (reference sequence). Trimming shortened V by 2 bases and J by 4 bases, and 8 bases separated the two germline ends. The CDR3: CSARYWGETQYF. The CDR3 coding sequence is TGCAGTGCTAGATATTGGGGAGAGACCCAGTACTTC.

In its sample, this clonotype was seen a few times. This chain uses TRBV6-1 with TRBJ2-7, with no clear D. Per the germline V gene, CDR1 is MNHNS and CDR2 is SASEGT. The V end lost 7 bases, the J end lost 6 bases, and 25 bases lay between the germline ends. The CDR3 contains 16 residues. As DNA, the CDR3 is TGTGCCAGCACCTCAACTCTAGGTCTCTTCCTGGGCGAGCAGTACTTC. Protein product: CASTSTLGLFLGEQYF.

CDR3 amino acids: CAGRQGASYEQYF. The CDR3 DNA reads TGTGCCGGCCGTCAAGGGGCTTCCTACGAGCAGTACTTC. V gene TRBV6-2 or TRBV6-3 combines with J gene TRBJ2-7; D possibly corresponds to TRBD1 (5 bases). Germline CDR1 is MNHEY and CDR2 is SVGEGT. The CDR3 sequence is 13 residues long. Trimming took off 11 bases at V and 1 base at J, with 15 bases between the two ends.

This clonotype appeared many times. The rearrangement joins TRBV29-1 to TRBJ2-5; TRBD2 might be the D (5 bases). The V gene lost 5 bases and the J gene lost 0 bases, with 10 bases spanning the gap. This CDR3 comprises 13 residues. The germline V gene has CDR1 SQVTM and CDR2 ANQGSEA. CDR3 region: CSVKTTHQETQYF. The DNA of the CDR3 is TGCAGCGTTAAGACTACGCACCAAGAGACCCAGTACTTC.